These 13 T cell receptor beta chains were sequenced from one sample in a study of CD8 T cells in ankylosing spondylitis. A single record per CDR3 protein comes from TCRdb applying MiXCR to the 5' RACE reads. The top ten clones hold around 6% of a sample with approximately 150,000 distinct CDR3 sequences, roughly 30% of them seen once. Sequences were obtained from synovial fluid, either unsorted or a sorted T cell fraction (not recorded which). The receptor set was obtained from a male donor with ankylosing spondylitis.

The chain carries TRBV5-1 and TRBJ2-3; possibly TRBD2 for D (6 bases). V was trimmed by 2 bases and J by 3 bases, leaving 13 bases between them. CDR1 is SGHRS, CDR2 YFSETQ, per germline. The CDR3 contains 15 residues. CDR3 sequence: CASSFEGTQTDTQYF. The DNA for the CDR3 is TGCGCCAGCAGCTTCGAGGGGACTCAAACAGATACGCAGTATTTT.

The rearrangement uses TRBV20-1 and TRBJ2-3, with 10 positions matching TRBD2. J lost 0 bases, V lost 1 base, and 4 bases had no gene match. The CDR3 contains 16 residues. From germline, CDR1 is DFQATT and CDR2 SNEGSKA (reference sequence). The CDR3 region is CSARVSGGPSTDTQYF. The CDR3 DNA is TGCAGTGCTAGAGTTAGCGGGGGGCCTAGCACAGATACGCAGTATTTT.

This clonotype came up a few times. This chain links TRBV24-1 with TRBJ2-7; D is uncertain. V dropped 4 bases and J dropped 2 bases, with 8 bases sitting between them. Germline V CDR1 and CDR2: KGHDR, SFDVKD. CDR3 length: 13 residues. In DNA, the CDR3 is TGTGCCACCAGTGACTCATACACCTACGAGCAGTACTTC. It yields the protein CATSDSYTYEQYF.

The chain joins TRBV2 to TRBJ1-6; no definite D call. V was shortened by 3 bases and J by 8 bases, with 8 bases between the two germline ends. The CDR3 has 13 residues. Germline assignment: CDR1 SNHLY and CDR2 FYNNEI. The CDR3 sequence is CASSEAPHSPLHF. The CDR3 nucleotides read TGTGCCAGCAGTGAGGCGCCACATTCACCCCTCCACTTT.

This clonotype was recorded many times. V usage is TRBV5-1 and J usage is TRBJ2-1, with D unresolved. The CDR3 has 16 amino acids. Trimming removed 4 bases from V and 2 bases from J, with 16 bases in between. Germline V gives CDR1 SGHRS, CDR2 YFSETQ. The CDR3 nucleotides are TGCGCCAGCAGCCCCCCGACGGCCCTAGCCTACAATGAGCAGTTCTTC. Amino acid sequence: CASSPPTALAYNEQFF.

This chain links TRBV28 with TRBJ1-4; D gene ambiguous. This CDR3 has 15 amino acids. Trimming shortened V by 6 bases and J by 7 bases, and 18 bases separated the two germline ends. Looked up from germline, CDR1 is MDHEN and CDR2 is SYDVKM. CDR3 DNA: TGTGCCAGCAGCGAGGAGTGGTTGGCAAGTGAAAAACTGTTTTTT. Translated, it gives CASSEEWLASEKLFF.

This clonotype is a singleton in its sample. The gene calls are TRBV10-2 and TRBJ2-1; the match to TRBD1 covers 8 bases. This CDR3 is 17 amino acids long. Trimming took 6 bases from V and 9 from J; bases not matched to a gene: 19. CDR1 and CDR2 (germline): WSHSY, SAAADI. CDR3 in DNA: TGCGCCAGCAGCAAAGACAGGGGCCGCAACCTTTTCGGTGAGCAGTTCTTC. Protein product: CASSKDRGRNLFGEQFF.

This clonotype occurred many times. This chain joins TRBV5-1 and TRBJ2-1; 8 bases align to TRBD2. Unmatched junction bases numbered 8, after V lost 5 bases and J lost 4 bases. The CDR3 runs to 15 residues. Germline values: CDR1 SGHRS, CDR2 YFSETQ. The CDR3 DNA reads TGCGCCAGCAGGGGGGGACTAGGACTTTACAATGAGCAGTTCTTC. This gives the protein CASRGGLGLYNEQFF.

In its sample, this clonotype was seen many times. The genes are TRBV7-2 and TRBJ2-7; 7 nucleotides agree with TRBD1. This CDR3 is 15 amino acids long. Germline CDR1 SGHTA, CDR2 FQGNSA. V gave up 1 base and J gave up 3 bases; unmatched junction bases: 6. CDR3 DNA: TGTGCCAGCAGCTTAGAGTCAGGGGGAATCTACGAGCAGTACTTC. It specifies CASSLESGGIYEQYF.

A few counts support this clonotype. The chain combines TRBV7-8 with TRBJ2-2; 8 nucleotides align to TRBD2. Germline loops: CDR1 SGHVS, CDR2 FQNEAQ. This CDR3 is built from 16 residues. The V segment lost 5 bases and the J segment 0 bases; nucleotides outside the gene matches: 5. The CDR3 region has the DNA TGTGCCAGCAGCCCCGGACTAGCACCGAACACCGGGGAGCTGTTTTTT. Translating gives CASSPGLAPNTGELFF.

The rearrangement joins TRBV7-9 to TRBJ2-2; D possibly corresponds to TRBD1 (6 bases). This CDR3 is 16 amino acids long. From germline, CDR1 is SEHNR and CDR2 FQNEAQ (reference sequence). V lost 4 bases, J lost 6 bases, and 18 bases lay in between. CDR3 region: CASSSRDTTGSGELFF. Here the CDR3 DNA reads TGTGCCAGCAGCTCCAGAGATACAACAGGGTCCGGGGAGCTGTTTTTT.

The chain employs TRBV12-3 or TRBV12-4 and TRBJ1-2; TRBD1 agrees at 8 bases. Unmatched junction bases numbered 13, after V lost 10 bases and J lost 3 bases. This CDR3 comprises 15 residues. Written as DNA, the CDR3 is TGTGCCACTAACAGGGGGTTAAGGGCCGACTATGGCTACACCTTC. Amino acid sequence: CATNRGLRADYGYTF.

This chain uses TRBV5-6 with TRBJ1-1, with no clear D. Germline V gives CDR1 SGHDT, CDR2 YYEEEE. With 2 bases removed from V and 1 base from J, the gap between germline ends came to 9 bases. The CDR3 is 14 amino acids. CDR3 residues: CASSFVAGNTEAFF. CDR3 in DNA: TGTGCCAGCAGCTTTGTGGCGGGGAACACTGAAGCTTTCTTT.